These 32 T cell receptor beta chains share one sample of origin, sequenced in a study of patients and donors after allogeneic stem cell transplantation. MiXCR, applied by TCRdb to the RT-PCR reads, yields one record per CDR3 protein. The table shows 110,000 or so distinct CDR3 sequences, with approximately 40% occurring only once. The sequenced sample consisted of blood, either unsorted or a sorted T cell fraction (not recorded which). The receptor source for this set is a human donor who was either an allogeneic HSCT recipient or a stem cell or donor lymphocyte infusion donor (not recorded which). It is not recorded whose cells these are; they may come from a transplant donor.

The chain carries TRBV7-2 and TRBJ2-1, with TRBD2 matching 13 bases. The V and J ends lost 0 bases and 6 bases, in that order; junction bases with no gene match: 5. CDR3 length equals 17 residues. CDR1 is SGHTA and CDR2 is FQGNSA in the germline V gene. Here the CDR3 DNA reads TGTGCCAGCAGCTTAGCCGGGACTAGCGGGATCACCAATGAGCAGTTCTTC. Its protein is CASSLAGTSGITNEQFF.

Concerning this clonotype: A much more abundant neighbour one base away suggests this may be a read error. This sequence joins TRBV20-1 and TRBJ2-2; D unresolved. Per germline, CDR1 DFQATT and CDR2 SNEGSKA (reference sequence). The CDR3 sequence is 12 residues long. Here the CDR3 DNA reads TGCAATGCTGAAGGATCCACCGGGGAGCTGTTTTTT. It encodes CNAEGSTGELFF.

This chain connects TRBV20-1 to TRBJ2-3; TRBD2 might be the D (5 bases). The V end lost 6 bases, the J end lost 2 bases, and 15 bases lay between the germline ends. The CDR3 runs to 14 residues. From germline, CDR1 is DFQATT and CDR2 SNEGSKA (reference sequence). This chain's CDR3 is CSAHRRSPTDTQYF. The CDR3 bases are TGCAGTGCACATCGGAGGTCCCCCACAGATACGCAGTATTTT.

A word on this clonotype: Since no conserved phenylalanine or tryptophan closes the CDR3, a read error is the likely cause. The chain employs TRBV10-1 and TRBJ2-7; the D is unclear. The CDR3 totals 11 residues. V was shortened by 9 bases and J by 4 bases, with 10 bases between the two germline ends. In germline, CDR1 is WNHNN, CDR2 SYGVQD (reference sequence). The DNA for the CDR3 is TGCGCCAGACTGCCGAGTTACGAGCAGTACCTC. This encodes CARLPSYEQYL.

The chain employs TRBV12-3 or TRBV12-4 and TRBJ1-2; no clear D. The CDR3 runs 12 residues. The ends were cut back, 6 bases at V and 7 bases at J, with 12 bases in the middle. CDR3 nucleotide sequence: TGTGCCAGCAGCTCAGGAATTCGTGGCTACACCTTC. Translation gives CASSSGIRGYTF.

This clonotype was observed a handful of times. The chain has TRBV4-3 and TRBJ2-3; D is undetermined. This CDR3 has 17 residues. Germline CDR1 reads LGHNA; CDR2 reads YSLEER. Trimming left V 4 bases short and J 0 bases short, with 17 bases between. CDR3 region: CASSPFLSPPSTDTQYF. In DNA, the CDR3 is TGCGCCAGCAGCCCCTTCCTTAGCCCTCCTAGCACAGATACGCAGTATTTT.

In the case of this clonotype: One base away lies a much larger clone, so this may be a sequencing read error. This chain connects TRBV12-3 or TRBV12-4 to TRBJ1-5; 7 bases match TRBD1. The CDR3 is 15 amino acids. V was clipped by 5 bases and J by 3 bases; unmatched bases: 7. The CDR3 coding sequence is TGTGCCAGCAGTAAAGGGGGCACCCCCAATCAGCCCCAGCATTTT. Encoded protein: CASSKGGTPNQPQHF.

The V and J genes are TRBV4-3 and TRBJ1-6; the match to TRBD1 covers 10 bases. There are 15 residues in the CDR3. Trimming cost V 5 bases and J 6 bases; bases outside gene matches: 4. CDR1 LGHNA and CDR2 YSLEER come from the germline V gene. CDR3: CASSDRGPFNSPLHF. The CDR3 DNA reads TGCGCCAGCAGCGACAGGGGGCCCTTTAATTCACCCCTCCACTTT.

This clonotype showed up just a few times. The chain links TRBV20-1 to TRBJ2-3; TRBD1 matches 7 bases. Germline trimming cut 4 bases from V and 3 bases from J; bases unmatched to any gene: 7. Germline assignment: CDR1 DFQATT and CDR2 SNEGSKA (reference sequence). CDR3 size: 14 residues. The DNA for the CDR3 is TGCAGTGCTACAAGAGGGGGCGGGACAGATACGCAGTATTTT. Encoded protein: CSATRGGGTDTQYF.

The chain is built from TRBV5-1 and TRBJ2-1, with 9 positions matching TRBD1. The CDR3 has 16 residues. Germline V gene sequence: CDR1 SGHRS, CDR2 YFSETQ. Trimming at V came to 0 bases and at J to 12 bases, leaving 13 bases not matched to a gene. CDR3 DNA: TGCGCCAGCAGCTTGGCCGGGACAGGGATACGGCTGGGGCAGTTCTTC. Translating gives CASSLAGTGIRLGQFF.

This clonotype was recorded once. The genes are TRBV11-2 and TRBJ2-5; possible D gene TRBD2, 5 bases. Germline V CDR1 and CDR2: SGHAT, FQNNGV. This CDR3 has 15 residues. With 4 bases removed from V and 5 bases from J, the gap between germline ends came to 17 bases. The CDR3 DNA reads as TGTGCCAGCAGCTCGACTAATGACGTTGTTGAGACCCAGTACTTC. Translated, it gives CASSSTNDVVETQYF.

J is TRBJ2-5 and V is TRBV12-3 or TRBV12-4, with D perhaps given as TRBD1 or TRBD2 (5 bases each). The CDR3 runs 13 residues. Deletions cut 7 bases from V and 5 bases from J, with 14 bases between. CDR3 residues: CASTEGSEETQYF. CDR3 DNA sequence: TGTGCCAGCACCGAGGGGTCTGAGGAGACCCAGTACTTC.

The chain is built from TRBV5-1 and TRBJ1-5, with 7 positions matching TRBD1. This CDR3 spans 14 amino acids. Germline lookup yields CDR1 SGHRS and CDR2 YFSETQ. V gave up 4 bases and J gave up 5 bases; unmatched junction bases: 6. The CDR3: CASSNDREDQPQHF. The CDR3, as DNA: TGCGCCAGCAGCAACGACAGGGAGGATCAGCCCCAGCATTTT.

V is TRBV7-2 and J is TRBJ1-2; D call uncertain. V shed 1 base and J shed 1 base, with 10 bases lying between them. The CDR3 extends over 15 amino acids. In germline, CDR1 is SGHTA, CDR2 FQGNSA. CDR3 amino acids: CASSLVGRINYGYTF. DNA of the CDR3: TGTGCCAGCAGCTTAGTCGGTCGGATTAACTATGGCTACACCTTC.

The CDR3 DNA sequence: TGTGCCAGCAGCTTGGTTAGGGACAGTAATGAAAAACTGTTTTTT. It encodes CASSLVRDSNEKLFF. V is TRBV7-9 and J is TRBJ1-4, with 7 bases that match TRBD1. The junction had 5 bases not matched to a gene; V was cut back by 3 bases and J by 4 bases. This CDR3 spans 15 amino acids. The germline V gene encodes CDR1 SEHNR and CDR2 FQNEAQ (reference sequence).

The gene calls are TRBV7-2 and TRBJ2-1; D gene ambiguous. Trimming left V 0 bases short and J 5 bases short, with 8 bases between. Germline CDR1 SGHTA, CDR2 FQGNSA. CDR3 length equals 14 residues. The CDR3 protein is CASSLAARDNEQFF. As DNA, the CDR3 is TGTGCCAGCAGCTTAGCTGCCAGAGACAATGAGCAGTTCTTC.

Many counts were recorded for this clonotype. The V gene is TRBV25-1, the J gene TRBJ2-2; perhaps TRBD2 as D (5 bases). The CDR3 is 14 residues long. Germline-derived CDR1 and CDR2 are MGHDK and SYGVNS. V shed 6 bases and J shed 5 bases, with 13 bases lying between them. Written as DNA, the CDR3 is TGTGCCAGCAGCCACATGGGGAGAACCGGGGAGCTGTTTTTT. Its protein is CASSHMGRTGELFF.

V and J are TRBV20-1 and TRBJ2-7; TRBD2 is a possible D gene (6 bases). V was shortened by 5 bases and J by 2 bases, with 19 bases between the two germline ends. CDR1 DFQATT and CDR2 SNEGSKA come from the germline V gene (reference sequence). The CDR3 is 15 amino acids. CDR3 DNA sequence: TGCAGTGCTGGAGGGCCTCCCCATGGGCCCTACGAGCAGTACTTC. Its protein product is CSAGGPPHGPYEQYF.

A few counts support this clonotype. The genes are TRBV27 and TRBJ1-1, with D unresolved. Germline V gives CDR1 MNHEY, CDR2 SMNVEV (reference sequence). Trimming took off 2 bases at V and 4 bases at J, with 11 bases between the two ends. The CDR3 runs to 14 residues. The CDR3 coding sequence is TGTGCCAGCAGTTTAGCCCGGAGCTTCACTGAAGCTTTCTTT. This codes for CASSLARSFTEAFF.

In DNA form, the CDR3 reads TGTGCCAGCAGCTTGCGGGACGGCCCAGAGACCCAGTACTTC. Its protein product is CASSLRDGPETQYF. The rearrangement links TRBV7-2 to TRBJ2-5; D is perhaps TRBD2 (6 bases). The V end lost 3 bases, the J end lost 4 bases, and 12 bases lay between the germline ends. The germline V gene has CDR1 SGHTA and CDR2 FQGNSA. This CDR3 comprises 14 residues.

In its sample, this clonotype was seen once. The chain combines TRBV6-5 with TRBJ2-7; 8 nucleotides line up with TRBD2. Germline CDR1 reads MNHEY; CDR2 reads SVGAGI. V shed 5 bases and J 0 bases; nucleotides not matched to a gene: 9. This CDR3 has 16 residues. Written as DNA, the CDR3 is TGTGCCAGCAGTCCTGGGACTAGTAGGAGCTCCTACGAGCAGTACTTC. It is translated as CASSPGTSRSSYEQYF.

V is TRBV6-1 and J is TRBJ1-4; D is possibly TRBD1 (6 bases). Trimming took 2 bases from V and 7 from J, leaving 11 bases between them. Germline V gene sequence: CDR1 MNHNS, CDR2 SASEGT. This CDR3 is built from 14 residues. The CDR3 sequence is CASSEQGQSEKLFF. CDR3 coding DNA: TGTGCCAGCAGTGAACAGGGGCAGAGTGAAAAACTGTTTTTT.

For the CDR3, the DNA is TGTGCCAGCAGCCAAGATATCGTTACTTACAAAAACATTCAGTACTTC. This codes for CASSQDIVTYKNIQYF. V and J are TRBV3-1 and TRBJ2-4; no firm D call. Germline CDR1 LGHDT, CDR2 YNNKEL (reference sequence). V lost 0 bases and J 3 bases, leaving 12 bases between the germline ends. The CDR3 consists of 16 residues.

V gene TRBV12-3 or TRBV12-4 combines with J gene TRBJ1-1, with D tentatively TRBD1 (5 bases). The CDR3 totals 14 residues. Trimming stripped 5 bases from V and 5 bases from J, with 15 bases between. DNA for the CDR3: TGTGCCAGCAGTCCGACCTGGGGGGGAACTGAAGCTTTCTTT. Protein sequence: CASSPTWGGTEAFF.

The chain is built from TRBV5-5 and TRBJ1-6, with D unclear. V was shortened by 3 bases and J by 7 bases, with 14 bases between the two germline ends. This CDR3 spans 15 amino acids. Germline V gives CDR1 SGHKS, CDR2 YYEKEE (reference sequence). The CDR3 is CASSSLTMANSPLHF. CDR3 nucleotides: TGTGCCAGCAGCTCCTTAACTATGGCAAATTCACCCCTCCACTTT. Full variable domain (missing parts from reference TRBV5-5 and TRBJ1-6): DAGVTQSPTHLIKTRGQQVTLRCSPISGHKSVSWYQQVLGQGPQFIFQYYEKEERGRGNFPDRFSARQFPNYSSELNVNALLLGDSALYLCASSSLTMANSPLHFGNGTRLTVT.

This clonotype turned up a few times. V is TRBV3-1 and J is TRBJ1-6; the D is unclear. There are 16 residues in the CDR3. The germline V and J ends were trimmed by 0 bases and 9 bases, with 15 bases remaining between them. The germline V gene encodes CDR1 LGHDT and CDR2 YNNKEL (reference sequence). The CDR3 region is CASSQEIGGLSSPLHF. As DNA, the CDR3 is TGTGCCAGCAGCCAAGAAATAGGAGGTCTCTCTTCACCCCTCCACTTT. The entire variable domain, with the rest obtained from reference TRBV3-1 and TRBJ1-6, is as follows: DTAVSQTPKYLVTQMGNDKSIKCEQNLGHDTMYWYKQDSKKFLKIMFSYNNKELIINETVPNRFSPKSPDKAHLNLHINSLELGDSAVYFCASSQEIGGLSSPLHFGNGTRLTVT.

The chain has TRBV12-3 or TRBV12-4 and TRBJ1-2; D is ambiguous. CDR3 length: 16 amino acids. The V gene lost 4 bases and the J gene lost 4 bases, with 19 bases spanning the gap. This CDR3 reads CASSSRGEPSFYGYTF. The CDR3, as DNA: TGTGCCAGCAGTTCCCGGGGTGAACCATCCTTCTATGGCTACACCTTC.

This clonotype was counted between two and nine times. The V and J genes are TRBV6-1 and TRBJ1-4, with no clear D. Trimming shortened V by 6 bases and J by 6 bases, and 17 bases separated the two germline ends. Germline V lookup: CDR1 MNHNS, CDR2 SASEGT. The length of the CDR3 is 15 residues. The CDR3 sequence: CASSYSILPDEKLFF. The CDR3 DNA reads as TGTGCCAGCAGCTACTCCATCCTCCCGGATGAAAAACTGTTTTTT.

Only a few counts were recorded for this clonotype. The germline gene is not matched at one end of the junction; a read error may be the cause. The rearrangement uses TRBV12-3 or TRBV12-4 and TRBJ1-2, with D tentatively TRBD1 (5 bases). The CDR3 runs 17 residues. The CDR3 DNA reads TGTGCCAGCAGTTTGACGGTCCGGCGCAGGGACCCTTATGGCTACACTTTC. It encodes CASSLTVRRRDPYGYTF.

The V gene is TRBV20-1, the J gene TRBJ2-7; tentative D call: TRBD2 (6 bases). This CDR3 has 13 residues. The V gene's germline CDR1 is DFQATT and CDR2 SNEGSKA (reference sequence). V was trimmed by 5 bases and J by 6 bases, leaving 17 bases between them. In DNA form, the CDR3 reads TGCAGTGCTGCGGACTATTCCCTCTCCGAGCAGTACTTC. Protein sequence: CSAADYSLSEQYF.

There are a few counts of this clonotype. The chain couples TRBV5-6 to TRBJ1-6, with 8 bases identical to TRBD1. J lost 7 bases, V lost 1 base, and 1 base had no gene match. Germline CDR1 and CDR2: SGHDT and YYEEEE. The CDR3 is 14 amino acids. Written as DNA, the CDR3 is TGTGCCAGCAGCTTGCGGGACAGGAATTCACCCCTCCACTTT. Encoded protein: CASSLRDRNSPLHF.

This clonotype was seen a few times. CDR3 sequence reads: CASSTPPTGELFF. In DNA form, the CDR3 reads TGTGCCAGCAGCACTCCTCCAACCGGGGAGCTGTTTTTT. The V call is TRBV7-2, the J call TRBJ2-2; D ambiguous. Trimming cost V 5 bases and J 5 bases, with 9 bases left between them. The CDR3 has 13 residues. CDR1 SGHTA and CDR2 FQGNSA come from the germline V gene.